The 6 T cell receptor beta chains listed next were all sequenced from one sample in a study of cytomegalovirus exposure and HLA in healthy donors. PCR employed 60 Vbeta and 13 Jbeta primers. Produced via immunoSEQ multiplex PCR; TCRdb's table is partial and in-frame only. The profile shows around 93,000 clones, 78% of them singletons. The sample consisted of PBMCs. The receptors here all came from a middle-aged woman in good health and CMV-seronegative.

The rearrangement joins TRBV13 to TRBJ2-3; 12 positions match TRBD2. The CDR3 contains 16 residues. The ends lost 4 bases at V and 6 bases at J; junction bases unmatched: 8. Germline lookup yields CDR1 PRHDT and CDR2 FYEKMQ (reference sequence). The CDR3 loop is CASSYLTSGSSDTQYF. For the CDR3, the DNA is TGTGCCAGCAGCTACCTGACTAGCGGGAGCAGCGATACGCAGTATTTT.

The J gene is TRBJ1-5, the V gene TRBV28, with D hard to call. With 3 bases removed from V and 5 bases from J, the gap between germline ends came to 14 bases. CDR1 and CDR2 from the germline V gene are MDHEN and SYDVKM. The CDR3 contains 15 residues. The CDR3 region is CASSFENRFHQPQHF. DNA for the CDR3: TGTGCCAGCAGTTTTGAAAACAGATTCCATCAGCCCCAGCATTTT.

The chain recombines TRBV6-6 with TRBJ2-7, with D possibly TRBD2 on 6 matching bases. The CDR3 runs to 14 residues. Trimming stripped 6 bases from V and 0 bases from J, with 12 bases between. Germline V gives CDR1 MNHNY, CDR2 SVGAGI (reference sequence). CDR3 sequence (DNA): TGTGCCAGCAGGTCACGGGAGAGCTCCTACGAGCAGTACTTC. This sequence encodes CASRSRESSYEQYF.

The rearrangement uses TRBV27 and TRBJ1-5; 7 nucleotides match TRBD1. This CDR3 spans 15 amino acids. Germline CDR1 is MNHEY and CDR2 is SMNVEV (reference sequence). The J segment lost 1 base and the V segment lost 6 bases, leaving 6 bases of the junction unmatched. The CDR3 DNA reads TGTGCCAGCAGCCAACAGGGGATAAGCAATCAGCCCCAGCATTTT. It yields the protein CASSQQGISNQPQHF.

The DNA for the CDR3 is TGTGCCAGCAGTTTAGGAGCGGGGCAGGGTGGTACAGGCAATCAGCCCCAGCATTTT. It yields the protein CASSLGAGQGGTGNQPQHF. The V gene is TRBV28, the J gene TRBJ1-5; tentative D call: TRBD1 (5 bases). This CDR3 has 19 residues. Germline-derived CDR1 and CDR2 are MDHEN and SYDVKM. V was shortened by 2 bases and J by 2 bases, with 22 bases between the two germline ends.

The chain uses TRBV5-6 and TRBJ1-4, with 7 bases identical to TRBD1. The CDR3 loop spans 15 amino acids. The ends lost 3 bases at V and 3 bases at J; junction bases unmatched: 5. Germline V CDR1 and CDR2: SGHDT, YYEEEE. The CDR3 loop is CASSWVTGPNEKLFF. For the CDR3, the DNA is TGTGCCAGCAGCTGGGTGACAGGGCCTAATGAAAAACTGTTTTTT.